This T cell receptor (beta chain) was identified during a study of control samples from healthy donors and cancer patients. Remarks on this clone: The junction does not match germline at one end; this may be a read error.

The CDR3 sequence is 13 residues long. Per germline, CDR1 LGHDT and CDR2 YNNKEL (reference sequence). Some clones are missing from TCRdb's copy, which holds only in-frame ones; the method was immunoSEQ multiplex PCR. The data hold about 140,000 clones, with roughly 89% observed a single time. This TCR was sampled from a man between 18 and 29 years old in good health. Sequenced material: blood. This chain links TRBV3-1 (or the pseudogene TRBV3-2) with TRBJ2-7; D not resolved. For the CDR3, the DNA is TGTACCAGCAGCCAAGATCAACACTACGAGCAGTACTTC. Translation: CTSSQDQHYEQYF.